This entry features one T cell receptor beta chain sequence. No antigen is known for it. TRB rearrangements were amplified by multiplex PCR following a touch-down protocol, with the TRB-A and TRB-B primer pools mixed in one tube. Two consecutive PCR reactions with Phusion HS II polymerase added Illumina adapters and sample indices to the amplicons. Amplicons were gel-purified with the NucleoSpin Gel and PCR Clean-up kit, then quantified by Qubit and quality-checked on an Agilent 2100 Bioanalyzer. Sequencing of the libraries was performed on an Illumina MiSeq with 600-cycle, single-indexed, paired-end runs. The authors' analysis ran thus. TRB reads were aligned and assembled with MiXCR version 2.1.12 using the default MiXCR reference library. A clone was defined by each unique CDR3 nucleotide sequence, and analysis was restricted to productive sequences with at least two reads. To assess repertoire diversity, an R script computed alpha-parameterized diversity profiles (alpha 0 to 5), which included the Shannon (alpha 1) and Simpson (alpha 2) indices. The tcR package was used to compute combinatorial TRB VJ usage, and cohorts were compared on this usage by principal component analysis with ade4. Using GLIPH, TCRbeta CDR3s were clustered on pairs of cohorts matched for age and read depth, and a Wilcoxon test was used to compare cluster frequencies. TCRdb reprocessed the reads and assigns one entry to each CDR3 protein sequence, leaving out DNA. It is TCRdb's table, rather than the study itself, that gives the V and J calls and clone size. The sample table on file contains around 6,800 distinct CDR3 sequences. The leading ten clones occupy roughly 18% of the sample.

The CDR3 sequence holds 15 residues, the cysteine and phenylalanine included. The protein alone is recorded here. For CDR1 and CDR2, the germline V gene (reference sequence) lists DFQATT and SNEGSKA. The data were obtained in a study of T cell clusters in autoimmune cytopenias (dated by TCRdb to about 2019). In terms of the full investigation: Healthy donor controls had a mean age of roughly 50 years and a median age of approximately 62 years, with about half of the roughly 45 female. The median TRB sequencing depth was just over 50,000 reads per sample, and the median number of distinct TRB clonotypes was around 2,200 per sample. The goal of the study was to determine whether autoimmune cytopenia patients have a disease-specific immune repertoire signature that could serve as a blood-based biomarker. Peripheral blood TRB and IGH repertoires were sequenced in autoimmune cytopenia patients at active disease and during treatment follow-up, alongside healthy, CLL and autoimmune hepatitis controls. Repertoires from autoimmune hepatitis patients were compared with those of 20 to 25 healthy donors matched for age and sex. For primary cytopenia, the controls were fewer than 30 age-matched healthy donors, and for secondary cytopenia, the controls were 14 age-matched CLL patients.

Per sample, roughly 250 ng of peripheral blood genomic DNA, 35,000 to 40,000 genome equivalents, was used for TRB amplification. Points the paper makes about the study in general: The T cell clusters were defined only in silico, and the functional role of the clusters still needed to be validated experimentally. The GLIPH analysis suggested a lack of physiological T cell clusters in primary autoimmune cytopenia patients, since around 50 clusters were exclusive to healthy donors whereas around 18 were exclusive to patients. The TRB repertoire shifts, including less even repertoires in secondary cytopenia and CLL, mostly reflected lymphoma bias and not autoimmunity. The cluster-lack signature was not observed for secondary cytopenia versus CLL, as the signature was apparently masked by the dominant lymphoma-associated repertoire. Healthy donors showed approximately 3.2-fold more exclusive TRB clusters than active autoimmune hepatitis patients, consistent with an autoimmunity-wide signature.

These data are also associated with another study on T cell repertoires in aging, cancer and after chemotherapy. Per the second study: Donors were distributed across six age groups ranging from 30 or younger to 70 or older, with at least three individuals included per group. Healthy donor control TCR repertoires were recorded over several months to years and showed clear clonal overlap across re-sampling. The full dataset contained around 8.2 million TCR reads. Compared with age-matched healthy donors, untreated patients with hematological or solid cancers had significantly lower TCR diversity and higher clonality in blood. Declining TCR diversity with age in healthy donors was mainly explained by loss of richness; in cancer patients, loss of evenness also contributed. Median generation probability increased over the chemotherapy interval in both cancer cohorts, suggesting repertoire reconstitution through rebound thymic output. The authors noted that the repertoire data do not allow conclusions about immunological memory after chemotherapy. Peripheral blood TCR beta repertoires from healthy donors and cancer patients were profiled to examine immunoaging and T cell reconstitution after chemotherapy. The cohort comprised over 200 cancer patients, more than 90 with hematological and around 130 with solid cancers, plus 95 healthy donors as a reference group. TRB sequences were processed with MiXCR versions 2.12 and 3.0.5. The repertoire metrics were Shannon diversity, evenness, clonality (calculated as one minus evenness), and diversity profiles parameterized by alpha from 0 to 5. Generation probabilities of clones in paired pre- and post-chemotherapy samples were computed with the IGoR algorithm.

This TCR came from a human donor in good health. The chain is made from TRBV20-1 and TRBJ2-1. The sample taken for sequencing was peripheral blood. CDR3 sequence: CSASLALSSYNEQFF.